Listed here are 32 T cell receptor beta chains from one sample, sequenced in a study of blood T cell repertoires in COVID-19. The repertoire was sequenced with immunoSEQ multiplex PCR; TCRdb's copy has only in-frame clones and lacks some. The sample lists roughly 130,000 clones; more than 90% were seen once. Input material: peripheral blood. The receptors here all came from a man aged 45-65 years with active COVID-19.

This sequence joins TRBV2 and TRBJ2-5; 7 positions agree with TRBD2. Trimming cost V 6 bases and J 7 bases; bases outside gene matches: 14. The CDR3 contains 15 residues. The germline CDR1 and CDR2 sequences are SNHLY and FYNNEI. CDR3 protein: CASRPGTTSSGTQYF. CDR3 DNA sequence: TGTGCCAGCAGGCCCGGGACTACCTCTTCGGGGACCCAGTACTTC.

This chain links TRBV5-1 with TRBJ2-7; 9 bases line up with TRBD1. The J segment lost 8 bases and the V segment lost 4 bases, leaving 4 bases of the junction unmatched. The CDR3 sequence is 12 residues long. Germline loops: CDR1 SGHRS, CDR2 YFSETQ. The CDR3 DNA is TGCGCCAGCAGCACAACAGGGGGCCAGCAGTACTTC. Its protein product is CASSTTGGQQYF.

The chain has TRBV2 and TRBJ2-1; D possibly corresponds to TRBD2 (6 bases). Germline loops: CDR1 SNHLY, CDR2 FYNNEI. The CDR3 length is 15 residues. Trimming pared 3 bases from V and 2 bases from J, leaving 11 bases between. In DNA form, the CDR3 reads TGTGCCAGCAGTGAGCAGGGAGGCACCTACAATGAGCAGTTCTTC. Its translation is CASSEQGGTYNEQFF.

The chain has TRBV5-1 and TRBJ1-2, with TRBD1 matching 7 bases. Unmatched junction bases numbered 3, after V lost 6 bases and J lost 4 bases. The CDR3 runs to 12 residues. Germline V CDR1 and CDR2: SGHRS, YFSETQ. CDR3 protein: CASKTGPYGYTF. In DNA form, the CDR3 reads TGCGCCAGCAAGACAGGGCCCTATGGCTACACCTTC.

The rearrangement joins TRBV19 to TRBJ2-7; D is perhaps TRBD1 (5 bases). The germline V gene encodes CDR1 LNHDA and CDR2 SQIVND (reference sequence). V was pared by 8 bases and J by 0 bases, with 11 bases between. The CDR3 runs to 13 residues. CDR3 DNA: TGTGCCAGTGCCCCGACAGCCTCCTACGAGCAGTACTTC. Translation gives CASAPTASYEQYF.

The chain carries TRBV7-8 and TRBJ2-3; TRBD2 is a possible D gene (5 bases). Germline lookup yields CDR1 SGHVS and CDR2 FQNEAQ. The CDR3 totals 14 residues. Trimming cost V 6 bases and J 6 bases, with 16 bases left between them. The CDR3 DNA follows: TGTGCCAGCAGGACTAACCGGGCCGCGGATACGCAGTATTTT. Residues: CASRTNRAADTQYF.

V gene TRBV27 combines with J gene TRBJ1-5; D may be TRBD1 (5 bases). Germline loops: CDR1 MNHEY, CDR2 SMNVEV (reference sequence). V was clipped by 5 bases and J by 7 bases, with 15 bases between them. This CDR3 is built from 14 residues. As DNA, the CDR3 is TGTGCCAGCAGTCCCGGGGGTCTCGGACAGCCCCAGCATTTT. Its translation: CASSPGGLGQPQHF.

The V gene is TRBV6-5, the J gene TRBJ2-3; D uncertain. The length of the CDR3 is 15 residues. CDR1 is MNHEY and CDR2 is SVGAGI in the germline V gene. V lost 5 bases, J lost 4 bases, and 16 bases lay in between. CDR3 coding DNA: TGTGCCAGCAGTATGAGTCGAGAACCCCCAGATACGCAGTATTTT. Amino acid sequence: CASSMSREPPDTQYF.

The chain has TRBV6-1 and TRBJ2-2; 8 bases fit TRBD1. The CDR3 contains 15 residues. Germline assignment: CDR1 MNHNS and CDR2 SASEGT. Trimming cost V 3 bases and J 4 bases; bases outside gene matches: 4. CDR3 amino acids: CASSDQGAGTGELFF. In nucleotides, the CDR3 is TGTGCCAGCAGTGACCAGGGGGCGGGCACCGGGGAGCTGTTTTTT.

CDR3 bases: TGTGCCACCAGCAGAACCTTAGCGGGGGGCTATGAGCAGTTCTTC. The encoded protein is CATSRTLAGGYEQFF. This sequence joins TRBV15 and TRBJ2-1; TRBD2 agrees at 10 bases. Looked up from germline, CDR1 is LNHNV and CDR2 is YYDKDF (reference sequence). The trim removed 2 bases at V and 8 bases at J, leaving 6 bases unmatched. The CDR3 is made up of 15 amino acids. Supplemented by reference TRBV15 and TRBJ2-1, the full variable domain reads DAMVIQNPRYQVTQFGKPVTLSCSQTLNHNVMYWYQQKSSQAPKLLFHYYDKDFNNEADTPDNFQSRRPNTSFCFLDIRSPGLGDTAMYLCATSRTLAGGYEQFFGPGTRLTVL.

The chain links TRBV7-2 to TRBJ2-1, with TRBD1 matching over 7 bases. Per germline, CDR1 SGHTA and CDR2 FQGNSA. The CDR3 loop spans 16 amino acids. Trimming cost V 1 base and J 7 bases; bases outside gene matches: 10. The chain's CDR3 is CASSLVLGRRGNEQFF. CDR3 DNA: TGTGCCAGCAGCTTAGTCCTGGGGCGCAGGGGGAATGAGCAGTTCTTC.

The chain uses TRBV7-9 and TRBJ2-2, with a tentative D call TRBD1 (6 bases). This CDR3 contains 16 residues. Germline values: CDR1 SEHNR, CDR2 FQNEAQ (reference sequence). Trimming removed 5 bases from V and 7 bases from J, with 20 bases in between. DNA of the CDR3: TGTGCCAGCAGCCCTCGTTTGAGGACAGTTAACGGGGAGCTGTTTTTT. It is translated as CASSPRLRTVNGELFF.

J is TRBJ2-3 and V is TRBV6-5; 10 nucleotides align to TRBD2. CDR1 and CDR2 (germline): MNHEY, SVGAGI. V shed 4 bases and J 7 bases; nucleotides not matched to a gene: 5. The CDR3 contains 14 residues. CDR3 sequence reads: CASSSSGGANTQYF. As DNA, the CDR3 is TGTGCCAGCAGTTCAAGCGGGGGGGCAAATACGCAGTATTTT.

V is TRBV19 and J is TRBJ2-7; no firm D call. The CDR3 is 13 amino acids. V was clipped by 7 bases and J by 2 bases, with 12 bases between them. Germline lookup yields CDR1 LNHDA and CDR2 SQIVND (reference sequence). CDR3 nucleotide sequence: TGTGCCAGTACCATTCGACATACCTACGAGCAGTACTTC. Its translation: CASTIRHTYEQYF.

CDR3 in amino acids: CASATAGAYNEQFF. CDR3 DNA: TGTGCCAGCGCTACAGCGGGAGCGTACAATGAGCAGTTCTTC. The J gene is TRBJ2-1, the V gene TRBV9; 8 bases line up with TRBD2. This CDR3 is built from 14 residues. The germline V gene encodes CDR1 SGDLS and CDR2 YYNGEE. With 7 bases clipped from V and 4 bases from J, the junction kept 7 bases outside the gene matches.

Here the CDR3 reads CASSPGTSPTDTQYF. The CDR3, as DNA: TGTGCCAGCAGCCCAGGGACTAGCCCCACAGATACGCAGTATTTT. The chain is built from TRBV5-4 and TRBJ2-3, with 9 bases aligning to TRBD2. Germline V CDR1 and CDR2: SGHNT, YYREEE (reference sequence). The CDR3 spans 15 residues. With 4 bases clipped from V and 2 bases from J, the junction kept 5 bases outside the gene matches.

This clone has only one observation. The chain joins TRBV3-1 (or the pseudogene TRBV3-2) to TRBJ1-4; no definite D call. Germline assignment: CDR1 LGHDT and CDR2 YNNKEL (reference sequence). The CDR3 is 13 residues long. Trimming left V 1 base short and J 8 bases short, with 8 bases between. The CDR3 sequence is CASSQGGEEKLFF. The CDR3 bases are TGTGCCAGCAGCCAAGGAGGAGAGGAAAAACTGTTTTTT.

The genes are TRBV10-3 and TRBJ1-2; 9 bases match TRBD1. Germline CDR1 is ENHRY and CDR2 is SYGVKD. V trimming: 10 bases; J trimming: 1 base; junction bases outside the gene matches: 4. The CDR3 extends over 13 amino acids. This CDR3 is CATGQGNNYGYTF. DNA of the CDR3: TGTGCCACGGGACAGGGCAATAACTATGGCTACACCTTC.

This chain joins TRBV6-4 and TRBJ2-1; D is possibly TRBD2 (7 bases). Germline V gene sequence: CDR1 MRHNA, CDR2 SNTAGT. Trimming took 3 bases from V and 9 from J, leaving 15 bases between them. The CDR3 has 14 amino acids. The CDR3 region is CASSERGARSEQFF. The CDR3 nucleotides are TGTGCCAGCAGTGAACGGGGGGCCCGGAGTGAGCAGTTCTTC.

Only one count was recorded for this clone. The rearrangement uses TRBV28 and TRBJ2-1, with 9 bases fitting TRBD2. V was clipped by 2 bases and J by 9 bases; unmatched bases: 2. CDR1 and CDR2 from the germline V gene are MDHEN and SYDVKM. There are 13 residues in the CDR3. In nucleotides, the CDR3 is TGTGCCAGCAGTTTAGGGACTAGCCGTGAGCAGTTCTTC. Translation: CASSLGTSREQFF.

J is TRBJ2-5 and V is TRBV24-1; 9 bases agree with TRBD2. Germline values: CDR1 KGHDR, CDR2 SFDVKD. The CDR3 totals 16 residues. The V and J ends lost 2 bases and 5 bases, in that order; junction bases with no gene match: 8. The CDR3 sequence: CATSDSLAGAGETQYF. The CDR3 region has the DNA TGTGCCACCAGTGATTCGTTAGCGGGAGCGGGGGAGACCCAGTACTTC.

This sequence joins TRBV9 and TRBJ2-1, with a tentative D call TRBD2 (6 bases). The CDR3 spans 14 residues. Germline values: CDR1 SGDLS, CDR2 YYNGEE. Trimming cost V 3 bases and J 7 bases, with 14 bases left between them. This CDR3 is CASSARGGVNEQFF. In nucleotides, the CDR3 is TGTGCCAGCAGCGCGAGAGGAGGGGTGAATGAGCAGTTCTTC.

V gene TRBV11-2 combines with J gene TRBJ2-7, with D possibly TRBD1 on 7 matching bases. CDR3 length: 14 residues. Germline CDR1 reads SGHAT; CDR2 reads FQNNGV. V was pared by 7 bases and J by 3 bases, with 16 bases between. The CDR3 loop is CASTPQGGIYEQYF. DNA of the CDR3: TGTGCCAGCACCCCCCAGGGGGGAATCTACGAGCAGTACTTC. Filled out from reference TRBV11-2 and TRBJ2-7, the complete variable domain reads EAGVAQSPRYKIIEKRQSVAFWCNPISGHATLYWYQQILGQGPKLLIQFQNNGVVDDSQLPKDRFSAERLKGVDSTLKIQPAKLEDSAVYLCASTPQGGIYEQYFGPGTRLTVT.

The gene calls are TRBV24-1 and TRBJ2-5; D might be TRBD1 (6 bases). The CDR3 length is 14 residues. Germline V gene lookup returns CDR1 KGHDR and CDR2 SFDVKD. Trimming cost V 3 bases and J 5 bases, with 12 bases left between them. CDR3 coding DNA: TGTGCCACCAGTGATGATCGAACAGGGGAGACCCAGTACTTC. Residues: CATSDDRTGETQYF.

The CDR3 region has the DNA TGTGCCAGCAGCTTTCCCGGACTAGCGAGCGGGGAGCTGTTTTTT. Encoded protein: CASSFPGLASGELFF. The chain carries TRBV5-4 and TRBJ2-2; the match to TRBD2 covers 9 bases. The CDR3 spans 15 residues. CDR1 is SGHNT and CDR2 is YYREEE in the germline V gene (reference sequence). The V gene end was trimmed by 2 bases and the J gene end by 7 bases; junction bases not matched to a gene: 6.

The chain combines TRBV4-1 with TRBJ2-2; TRBD2 aligns across 11 bases. The CDR3 runs to 16 residues. Germline CDR1 reads MGHRA; CDR2 reads YSYEKL. J lost 2 bases, V lost 4 bases, and 3 bases had no gene match. CDR3: CASSPRLAGNTGELFF. The CDR3 DNA reads as TGCGCCAGCAGCCCCCGACTAGCGGGAAACACCGGGGAGCTGTTTTTT.

The chain recombines TRBV6-5 with TRBJ2-7; TRBD2 aligns across 8 bases. The V segment lost 7 bases and the J segment 1 base; nucleotides outside the gene matches: 6. CDR3 length: 14 amino acids. CDR1 MNHEY and CDR2 SVGAGI come from the germline V gene. The CDR3 loop reads CASTLAGGSYEQYV. CDR3 nucleotides: TGTGCCAGCACCCTGGCGGGAGGTTCCTACGAGCAGTACGTC.

This clone has just a few counts. This sequence joins TRBV5-4 and TRBJ1-2, with 9 bases fitting TRBD1. Germline CDR1 reads SGHNT; CDR2 reads YYREEE (reference sequence). V lost 4 bases and J lost 3; bases outside the gene matches: 7. The CDR3 covers 15 residues. The CDR3 DNA sequence: TGTGCCAGCAGCCCTACAGGGGGCGGAGACTATGGCTACACCTTC. Its translation: CASSPTGGGDYGYTF.

CDR3 DNA: TGCGCCAGCAGCCGACCGGACAGGGCAGATACGCAGTATTTT. Amino acid sequence: CASSRPDRADTQYF. The chain combines TRBV10-2 with TRBJ2-3; 8 bases are shared with TRBD1. In germline, CDR1 is WSHSY, CDR2 SAAADI. V was pared by 6 bases and J by 4 bases, with 6 bases of the junction left unmatched. CDR3 length equals 14 residues.

The chain is built from TRBV6-5 and TRBJ2-6; D possibly corresponds to TRBD1 (5 bases). V lost 2 bases and J 12 bases, leaving 11 bases between the germline ends. Germline lookup yields CDR1 MNHEY and CDR2 SVGAGI. The CDR3 runs to 13 residues. As DNA, the CDR3 is TGTGCCAGCAGTTACGACAGACCATCCGTCCTGACTTTC. This codes for CASSYDRPSVLTF.

The rearrangement uses TRBV3-1 (or the pseudogene TRBV3-2) and TRBJ1-2, with D unclear. Germline-derived CDR1 and CDR2 are LGHDT and YNNKEL (reference sequence). The V and J ends lost 0 bases and 2 bases respectively, with 25 bases between them. The CDR3 runs to 20 residues. CDR3 nucleotides: TGTGCCAGCAGCCAAGAATGGAATGGCCTAGAGGGCAATTCGAACTATGGCTACACCTTC. The encoded protein is CASSQEWNGLEGNSNYGYTF.

In this sample, this clone turned up a few times. The chain recombines TRBV6-6 with TRBJ2-2; D might be TRBD2 (6 bases). Germline V gene lookup returns CDR1 MNHNY and CDR2 SVGAGI (reference sequence). CDR3 length: 13 residues. Between the trimmed V and J ends, which lost 2 bases and 6 bases, there was a span of 7 bases. CDR3 in amino acids: CASSYGGAGELFF. CDR3 nucleotide sequence: TGTGCCAGCAGTTACGGAGGGGCCGGGGAGCTGTTTTTT.